A single sample is the source of the 2 T cell receptor beta chains below, sequenced in a study of technical replicates of blood from a handful of donors. Assay used: immunoSEQ multiplex PCR; TCRdb lists only in-frame clones, some missing. This table has tens of thousands of clones, 95% to 98% appearing once. Specimen: T cells isolated from PBMCs. The receptors were gathered from a human donor in good health.

This rearrangement joins TRBV6-4 to TRBJ2-2; weak D call: TRBD1 (5 bases). CDR1 MRHNA and CDR2 SNTAGT come from the germline V gene. V gave up 5 bases and J gave up 1 base, with 8 bases separating them. This CDR3 comprises 14 residues. The CDR3 nucleotides read TGTGCCAGCAGTATACAGGAGAACACCGGGGAGCTGTTTTTT. It is translated as CASSIQENTGELFF.

This sequence joins TRBV11-3 and TRBJ1-4; 8 bases align to TRBD1. CDR3 length: 14 amino acids. Germline CDR1 and CDR2: SGHNT and YENEEA. V gave up 5 bases and J gave up 6 bases; unmatched junction bases: 5. The CDR3 bases are TGTGCCAGCAGCCTTACAGGGGGAGATGAAAAACTGTTTTTT. As protein: CASSLTGGDEKLFF. Based on the CDR3 plus reference TRBV11-3 and TRBJ1-4, the full variable domain is EAGVVQSPRYKIIEKKQPVAFWCNPISGHNTLYWYLQNLGQGPELLIRYENEEAVDDSQLPKDRFSAERLKGVDSTLKIQPAELGDSAVYLCASSLTGGDEKLFFGSGTQLSVL.